The 23 T cell receptor beta chains given below trace back to one sample, sequenced in a study of blood T cells in healthy people across ages. Alongside a J-beta primer mix, a sample-barcoded 5' primer served in a second PCR lasting roughly 7 to 12 cycles. TCRdb reprocessed the 5' RACE reads with MiXCR, giving one entry per CDR3 protein. Of over 950,000 distinct CDR3 sequences listed, more than 30% are singletons. The sample consisted of blood. These receptor sequences come from a young man in good health.

The chain combines TRBV24-1 with TRBJ1-2; 7 bases fit TRBD1. The CDR3 totals 13 residues. Looked up from germline, CDR1 is KGHDR and CDR2 is SFDVKD. After removal of 3 bases from V and 7 bases from J, the junction contained 4 bases not matched to a gene. DNA for the CDR3: TGTGCCACCAGTGATCACAGGGGCGCTGGCTACACCTTC. This codes for CATSDHRGAGYTF.

This clonotype was picked up a small number of times. V and J are TRBV7-9 and TRBJ1-1; D is undetermined. V lost 1 base to trimming and J lost 4 bases, with 10 bases between them. CDR3 length: 14 residues. Looked up from germline, CDR1 is SEHNR and CDR2 is FQNEAQ (reference sequence). The CDR3 DNA reads TGTGCCAGCAGCTTAGTATCCGCAGGCACTGAAGCTTTCTTT. Residues: CASSLVSAGTEAFF.

J is TRBJ2-2 and V is TRBV3-1; D is perhaps TRBD1 (5 bases). The CDR3 is 14 residues long. Germline CDR1 reads LGHDT; CDR2 reads YNNKEL (reference sequence). V shed 5 bases and J shed 4 bases, with 11 bases lying between them. The CDR3 region is CASSYRGPTGELFF. The CDR3 DNA reads TGTGCCAGCAGCTATAGGGGTCCCACCGGGGAGCTGTTTTTT.

The chain carries TRBV7-2 and TRBJ2-5; a weak D match, TRBD2 (6 bases). TRBJ2-1 matches the DNA end more closely, so the J call is doubtful. CDR1 SGHTA and CDR2 FQGNSA come from the germline V gene. This CDR3 has 16 amino acids. CDR3 nucleotides: TGTGCCAGCAGCTTAGTCGCAGGGAGGCTCCAAGAGACCCAGTTCTTC. Translation: CASSLVAGRLQETQFF.

The sample holds many counts of this clonotype. The chain has TRBV29-1 and TRBJ2-3; D gene ambiguous. V lost 3 bases and J 1 base, leaving 11 bases between the germline ends. Germline V gene sequence: CDR1 SQVTM, CDR2 ANQGSEA. CDR3 length: 14 amino acids. The CDR3 sequence: CSVDGPYRTDTQYF. CDR3 DNA sequence: TGCAGCGTTGACGGTCCCTACCGCACAGATACGCAGTATTTT.

The chain carries TRBV6-2 or TRBV6-3 and TRBJ2-5; 12 nucleotides line up with TRBD2. Germline V gene lookup returns CDR1 MNHEY and CDR2 SVGEGT. CDR3 size: 15 residues. The junction had 3 bases not matched to a gene; V was cut back by 4 bases and J by 3 bases. CDR3 region: CASSSRLAGEETQYF. The CDR3 nucleotides are TGTGCCAGCAGTTCGCGACTAGCGGGGGAAGAGACCCAGTACTTC.

The CDR3 bases are TGCAGTGCTAGAGACCCGCCAGGACAGGGTCAGGGATATGGCTACACCTTC. This gives the protein CSARDPPGQGQGYGYTF. This chain links TRBV20-1 with TRBJ1-2; 8 nucleotides line up with TRBD1. Trimming at V came to 0 bases and at J to 5 bases, leaving 14 bases not matched to a gene. The CDR3 covers 17 residues. Germline assignment: CDR1 DFQATT and CDR2 SNEGSKA (reference sequence).

The V gene is TRBV20-1, the J gene TRBJ2-3; the match to TRBD2 covers 15 bases. Trimming at V came to 3 bases and at J to 6 bases, leaving 4 bases not matched to a gene. The length of the CDR3 is 15 residues. In germline, CDR1 is DFQATT, CDR2 SNEGSKA (reference sequence). The CDR3 spells CSARPGTSGRDTQYF. Here the CDR3 DNA reads TGCAGTGCTAGGCCCGGGACTAGCGGGAGGGATACGCAGTATTTT.

This chain links TRBV12-3 or TRBV12-4 with TRBJ2-2; D is perhaps TRBD2 (5 bases). The CDR3 spans 16 residues. Trimming removed 5 bases at V and 2 bases at J, with 15 bases between. Here the CDR3 DNA reads TGTGCCAGCAGTACCCTAGCCGCGGAAAACACCGGGGAGCTGTTTTTT. It translates to CASSTLAAENTGELFF.

This clonotype was observed a few times. The rearrangement joins TRBV5-1 to TRBJ1-1, with 8 bases matching TRBD1. With V trimmed by 0 bases and J by 5 bases, 6 bases remained unmatched. The CDR3 has 15 residues. CDR1 is SGHRS, CDR2 YFSETQ, per germline. CDR3 nucleotide sequence: TGCGCCAGCAGCTTGGGGGCGACAGGGGCTACTGAAGCTTTCTTT. It encodes CASSLGATGATEAFF.

The J gene is TRBJ1-2, the V gene TRBV12-3 or TRBV12-4; possible D gene TRBD1, 6 bases. The CDR3 has 15 residues. Trimming shortened V by 4 bases and J by 3 bases, and 15 bases separated the two germline ends. CDR3: CASSYNRDYDYGYTF. The CDR3 DNA sequence: TGTGCCAGCAGTTATAACAGGGATTACGACTATGGCTACACCTTC.

This clonotype was counted a few times. The V and J genes are TRBV6-5 and TRBJ1-4, with D possibly TRBD1 on 5 matching bases. This CDR3 contains 17 residues. The V gene's germline CDR1 is MNHEY and CDR2 SVGAGI. The germline V and J ends were trimmed by 2 bases and 0 bases, with 13 bases remaining between them. The CDR3 region has the DNA TGTGCCAGCAGTTACCTGCGGACAACGACAACTAATGAAAAACTGTTTTTT. Protein sequence: CASSYLRTTTTNEKLFF.

The chain has TRBV9 and TRBJ1-1; D is unresolved. This CDR3 is 14 amino acids long. Germline V gives CDR1 SGDLS, CDR2 YYNGEE. V gave up 0 bases and J gave up 3 bases, with 9 bases separating them. CDR3 coding DNA: TGTGCCAGCAGCGTAGGGGTGTCTCACACTGAAGCTTTCTTT. The encoded protein is CASSVGVSHTEAFF. The variable domain in full, completed from reference TRBV9 and TRBJ1-1, reads DSGVTQTPKHLITATGQRVTLRCSPRSGDLSVYWYQQSLDQGLQFLIQYYNGEERAKGNILERFSAQQFPDLHSELNLSSLELGDSALYFCASSVGVSHTEAFFGQGTRLTVV.

The chain couples TRBV10-3 to TRBJ1-5; D is undetermined. The germline V gene encodes CDR1 ENHRY and CDR2 SYGVKD. This CDR3 is 13 amino acids long. V lost 2 bases, J lost 5 bases, and 7 bases lay in between. CDR3 sequence: CAISEGSYQPQHF. The CDR3 nucleotides are TGTGCCATCAGTGAGGGATCCTATCAGCCCCAGCATTTT.

V gene TRBV6-1 combines with J gene TRBJ1-4; 7 positions agree with TRBD1. Germline V lookup: CDR1 MNHNS, CDR2 SASEGT. There are 13 residues in the CDR3. The junction had 7 bases not matched to a gene; V was cut back by 10 bases and J by 5 bases. The CDR3 region has the DNA TGTGCCACCGCGACAGGGCCGAATGAAAAACTGTTTTTT. Its protein product is CATATGPNEKLFF.

This clonotype has only a few counts. V and J are TRBV7-9 and TRBJ1-1; no clear D. CDR1 SEHNR and CDR2 FQNEAQ come from the germline V gene (reference sequence). CDR3 size: 12 residues. V was shortened by 11 bases and J by 1 base, with 11 bases between the two germline ends. DNA of the CDR3: TGTGCCGGAGAGGACGGGAACACTGAAGCTTTCTTT. Its translation is CAGEDGNTEAFF.

CDR3 residues: CASSVGTGFGGELFF. The CDR3 bases are TGTGCCAGCAGCGTAGGGACAGGGTTCGGCGGGGAGCTGTTTTTT. This sequence joins TRBV9 and TRBJ2-2, with 8 bases aligning to TRBD1. The CDR3 loop spans 15 amino acids. V shed 0 bases, J shed 7 bases, and the junction held 5 bases outside the gene matches. Germline V gene sequence: CDR1 SGDLS, CDR2 YYNGEE.

This clonotype was found a few times. The rearrangement joins TRBV4-2 to TRBJ1-2, with D uncertain. Germline-derived CDR1 and CDR2 are LGHNA and YNFKEQ. This CDR3 has 14 amino acids. Trimming shortened V by 1 base and J by 4 bases, and 10 bases separated the two germline ends. The CDR3: CASSQGESVYGYTF. CDR3 DNA sequence: TGTGCCAGCAGCCAAGGAGAATCGGTCTATGGCTACACCTTC.

The chain joins TRBV14 to TRBJ2-5, with D hard to call. Germline V gene lookup returns CDR1 SGHDN and CDR2 FVKESK. Trimming removed 1 base at V and 11 bases at J, with 11 bases between. This CDR3 is built from 12 residues. This CDR3 reads CASSQVAEKQYF. The CDR3 DNA reads as TGTGCCAGCAGCCAAGTTGCGGAGAAGCAGTACTTC.

The rearrangement uses TRBV29-1 and TRBJ1-1; D gene ambiguous. This CDR3 is 12 amino acids long. Trimming removed 7 bases at V and 5 bases at J, with 14 bases between. Germline CDR1 SQVTM, CDR2 ANQGSEA. This CDR3 reads CSASDPGTEAFF. The CDR3 bases are TGCAGCGCCTCGGATCCGGGGACTGAAGCTTTCTTT.

The CDR3 protein is CASSLGTSGTNEQFF. Here the CDR3 DNA reads TGTGCCAGCAGCTTAGGGACTAGCGGAACCAATGAGCAGTTCTTC. The V and J genes are TRBV13 and TRBJ2-1; 9 positions agree with TRBD2. The CDR3 runs 15 residues. J lost 6 bases, V lost 0 bases, and 3 bases had no gene match. Germline V gene data show CDR1 as PRHDT and CDR2 as FYEKMQ (reference sequence).

V gene TRBV24-1 combines with J gene TRBJ2-2; possibly TRBD2 for D (6 bases). This CDR3 contains 15 residues. Germline V lookup: CDR1 KGHDR, CDR2 SFDVKD. V was trimmed by 6 bases and J by 3 bases, leaving 13 bases between them. As DNA, the CDR3 is TGTGCCACCAGTTGGGCGGGGAAATACACCGGGGAGCTGTTTTTT. Residues: CATSWAGKYTGELFF.

Ten or more counts support this clonotype. The chain combines TRBV4-3 with TRBJ1-5; D is unresolved. The V and J ends lost 0 bases and 2 bases respectively, with 8 bases between them. Germline loops: CDR1 LGHNA, CDR2 YSLEER. CDR3 size: 15 residues. The CDR3 region is CASSQDRFGNQPQHF. DNA of the CDR3: TGCGCCAGCAGCCAAGACAGATTCGGCAATCAGCCCCAGCATTTT.